This TCR beta chain is from a study of cytomegalovirus exposure and HLA in healthy donors. Overall study: Early released data comprised 80 million to 90 million unique TCRs from HLA-typed donors. Genotyping of roughly 400 donors showed that over 65% belonged to the Caucasian-associated ancestry cluster.

Trimming took off 5 bases at V and 9 bases at J, with 16 bases between the two ends. This CDR3 is built from 12 residues. Germline V lookup: CDR1 SQVTM, CDR2 ANQGSEA. 60 Vbeta and 13 Jbeta primers were used in PCR. The repertoire was sequenced with immunoSEQ multiplex PCR; TCRdb's copy has only in-frame clones and lacks some. The sample contains 75,000 to 95,000 clones, around 84% of which appear only once. Concerning this clone: Its antigen is unknown.

General observations from the study: A later analysis reported that several of the most significant clusters appeared to be linked to common viral pathogens, among them Epstein-Barr virus. Researchers reported in a later analysis that a missense DCLRE1C variant was tied to TCR beta V- and J-gene trimming.

This sequence was found in a woman aged 40 to 50 in good health and CMV-seropositive. Source material: PBMCs. The rearrangement links TRBV29-1 to TRBJ1-1; perhaps TRBD1 as D (5 bases). The CDR3 sequence: CSVPKDNKKAFF. The DNA for the CDR3 is TGCAGCGTTCCCAAGGACAACAAGAAAGCTTTCTTT.